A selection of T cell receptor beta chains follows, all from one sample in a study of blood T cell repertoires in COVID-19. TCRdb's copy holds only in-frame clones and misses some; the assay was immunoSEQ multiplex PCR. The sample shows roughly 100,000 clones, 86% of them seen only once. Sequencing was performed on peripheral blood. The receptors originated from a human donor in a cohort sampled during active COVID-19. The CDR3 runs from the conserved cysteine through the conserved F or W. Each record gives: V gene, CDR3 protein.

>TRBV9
CASSFGDGTEAFF
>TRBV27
CASSEKGQARNYGYTF
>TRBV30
CAWSLRDRGIREQYF
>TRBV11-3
CASSPHGLAGGEWETQYF
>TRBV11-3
CASSFSGRAGADTQYF
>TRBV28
CASRRLAGGDNNEQFF
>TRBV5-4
CASSGTGTATDTQYF
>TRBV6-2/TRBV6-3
CASSPKRGPEQYF
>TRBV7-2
CASSFSTPGTLQETQYF
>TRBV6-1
CASSDGTRSSYNSPLHF
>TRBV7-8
CASSHRVRGEKLFF
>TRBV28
CASSTSGLAGGEEETQYF
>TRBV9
CASSPRTSGGAGQDTQYF